Presented here are 10 T cell receptor beta chains from one specimen sequenced in a study of T cells in Graves' hyperthyroidism and ophthalmopathy. RNA transcripts were the template for amplifying TCR beta CDR3 regions. The HTBI primer set served for first-round RT-PCR of the TCR CDR3. TCRdb re-called the multiplex PCR reads with MiXCR, one entry per CDR3 protein. Among 600,000 or so distinct CDR3 sequences listed, 15% to 20% were seen once. Input material: blood. The receptors come from a woman aged 25-40 years with Graves' hyperthyroidism.

The chain employs TRBV5-1 and TRBJ2-3; 9 bases are shared with TRBD2. Germline V gene data show CDR1 as SGHRS and CDR2 as YFSETQ. V trimming: 7 bases; J trimming: 4 bases; junction bases outside the gene matches: 4. The CDR3 length is 13 residues. As DNA, the CDR3 is TGCGCCAGCTCCGCGGGAGGGGCAGATACGCAGTATTTT. It is translated as CASSAGGADTQYF. The variable domain in full, completed from reference TRBV5-1 and TRBJ2-3, reads KAGVTQTPRYLIKTRGQQVTLSCSPISGHRSVSWYQQTPGQGLQFLFEYFSETQRNKGNFPGRFSGRQFSNSRSEMNVSTLELGDSALYLCASSAGGADTQYFGPGTRLTVL.

A word on this clonotype: A much larger clone sits a single nucleotide away, making a read error possible. CDR3 amino acids: CASSEGTNGRYEQYF. CDR3 in DNA: TGTGCCAGCAGTGAAGGGACTAACGGGAGATACGAGCAGTACTTC. The V call is TRBV6-1, the J call TRBJ2-7; a weak D match, TRBD2 (6 bases). The CDR3 extends over 15 amino acids. Germline V lookup: CDR1 MNHNS, CDR2 SASEGT. Trimming took 1 base from V and 4 from J, leaving 14 bases between them.

The table lists this clonotype with many counts. This rearrangement joins TRBV18 to TRBJ2-5, with 7 nucleotides matching TRBD1. J lost 2 bases, V lost 6 bases, and 0 bases had no gene match. This CDR3 spans 12 amino acids. From germline, CDR1 is KGHSH and CDR2 LQKENI. CDR3 nucleotide sequence: TGTGCCAGCTCGGACAGGCAAGAGACCCAGTACTTC. This translates into CASSDRQETQYF.

V gene TRBV7-3 combines with J gene TRBJ2-7; no clear D. The germline CDR1 and CDR2 sequences are SGHTA and FQGTGA. The CDR3 extends over 12 amino acids. Trimming shortened V by 4 bases and J by 3 bases, and 7 bases separated the two germline ends. The CDR3: CASSSHYYEQYF. CDR3 nucleotide sequence: TGTGCCAGCAGCTCTCACTACTACGAGCAGTACTTC.

This clonotype showed up many times. The chain has TRBV3-1 and TRBJ2-7, with D perhaps being TRBD1 or TRBD2 (5 bases each). Germline-derived CDR1 and CDR2 are LGHDT and YNNKEL (reference sequence). V lost 4 bases to trimming and J lost 0 bases, with 16 bases between them. This CDR3 is 16 amino acids long. Here the CDR3 DNA reads TGTGCCAGCAGCCCCTTAATAGCAGGGACCTCCTACGAGCAGTACTTC. Translated: CASSPLIAGTSYEQYF.

This clonotype was picked up many times. The genes are TRBV3-1 and TRBJ2-2; weak D call: TRBD2 (5 bases). Trimming left V 4 bases short and J 4 bases short, with 13 bases between. The length of the CDR3 is 15 residues. Germline values: CDR1 LGHDT, CDR2 YNNKEL (reference sequence). The CDR3, as DNA: TGTGCCAGCAGCCCCCGCCGCCGGGGCACCGGGGAGCTGTTTTTT. Translated, it gives CASSPRRRGTGELFF.

The chain combines TRBV6-2 or TRBV6-3 with TRBJ2-1; TRBD2 is a possible D gene (7 bases). Germline values: CDR1 MNHEY, CDR2 SVGEGT. Trimming cost V 1 base and J 6 bases, with 16 bases left between them. CDR3 length equals 16 residues. CDR3: CASSYFAGAGSNEQFF. The CDR3 bases are TGTGCCAGCAGTTACTTCGCGGGGGCGGGATCCAATGAGCAGTTCTTC.

Many counts were recorded for this clonotype. V is TRBV2 and J is TRBJ2-7; D remains unclear. CDR1 SNHLY and CDR2 FYNNEI come from the germline V gene. This CDR3 has 14 amino acids. Trimming shortened V by 7 bases and J by 8 bases, and 21 bases separated the two germline ends. Here the CDR3 reads CASKEEAARYQQYF. The CDR3, as DNA: TGTGCCAGCAAAGAAGAGGCTGCCCGTTACCAGCAGTACTTC.

This rearrangement joins TRBV4-2 to TRBJ2-7; perhaps D is TRBD1 or TRBD2 (6 bases each). The CDR3 sequence is 16 residues long. The germline V gene encodes CDR1 LGHNA and CDR2 YNFKEQ. V lost 0 bases and J 3 bases, leaving 15 bases between the germline ends. For the CDR3, the DNA is TGTGCCAGCAGCCAAGATTTCGGGGGACACCTCTACGAGCAGTACTTC. It is translated as CASSQDFGGHLYEQYF.

This clonotype has at least ten counts. The V and J genes are TRBV18 and TRBJ1-3; 7 bases are shared with TRBD1. V lost 5 bases to trimming and J lost 4 bases; unmatched junction nucleotides: 8. The CDR3 runs 15 residues. CDR1 and CDR2 from the germline V gene are KGHSH and LQKENI. The CDR3 nucleotides are TGTGCCAGCTCAACGGCGACAGGGTCCGGAAACACCATATATTTT. Protein: CASSTATGSGNTIYF.